This T cell receptor (beta chain) originates from a study of T cell repertoires in cytomegalovirus infection. Study context: Alongside well-studied HLA-B-restricted CMV epitopes, recently identified HLA-C-restricted CMV epitopes were also used.

One entry per CDR3 protein, called by TCRdb with MiXCR from the reads. This sample has approximately 89,000 distinct CDR3 sequences, with 25% to 30% found just once. The CDR3 runs 15 residues. CDR1 is SGHKS, CDR2 YYEKEE, per germline (reference sequence). V was cut by 5 bases and J by 2 bases, with 11 bases left in between. Overall study results and limits: Cumulative frequency of public TCR beta families picked out carriers of CMV plus the relevant HLA. HLA-C-restricted, CMV-specific TCR beta clonotypes were dominant ex vivo.

With respect to this clonotype: Its cognate antigen is unknown.

The TCR sequence derives from a human donor in good health (CMV status not recorded). Some clones in this sample may be carry-over from other donors' samples. Sequencing used CD8+ T cells from cultured PBMCs, obtained from culture after CMV antigen stimulation. V gene TRBV5-5 combines with J gene TRBJ2-6; D is unclear. CDR3 amino acids: CASSSLLAGANVLTF. The CDR3 nucleotides are TGTGCCAGCAGTTCCCTTTTGGCTGGGGCCAACGTCCTGACTTTC.